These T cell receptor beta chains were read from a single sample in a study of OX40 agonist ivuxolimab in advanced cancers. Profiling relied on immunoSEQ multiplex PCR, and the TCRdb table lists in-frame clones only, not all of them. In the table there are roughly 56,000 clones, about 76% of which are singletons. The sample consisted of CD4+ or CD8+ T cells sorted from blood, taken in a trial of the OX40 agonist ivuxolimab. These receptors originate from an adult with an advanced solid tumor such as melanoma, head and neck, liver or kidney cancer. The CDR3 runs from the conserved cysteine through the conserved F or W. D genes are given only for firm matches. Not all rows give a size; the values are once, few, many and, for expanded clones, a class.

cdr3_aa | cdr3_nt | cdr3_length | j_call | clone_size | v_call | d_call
CASSLNKDRGHEQYF | TGTGCCAGCAGCTTAAATAAGGACAGGGGTCACGAGCAGTACTTC | 15 | TRBJ2-7 | NA | TRBV7-8 | TRBD1
CASSPGWGRETQYF | TGTGCCAGCAGCCCCGGGTGGGGGAGGGAGACCCAGTACTTC | 14 | TRBJ2-5 | NA | TRBV5-6 | NA
CASSASGTAPEKLFF | TGTGCCAGCAGCGCCTCCGGGACAGCCCCTGAAAAACTGTTTTTT | 15 | TRBJ1-4 | once | TRBV5-5 | TRBD1
CASSQRNSYNEQFF | TGTGCCAGTAGTCAGAGAAATTCCTACAATGAGCAGTTCTTC | 14 | TRBJ2-1 | once | TRBV19 | NA
CASTNQGTDTQYF | TGTGCCAGCACGAATCAGGGGACAGATACGCAGTATTTT | 13 | TRBJ2-3 | NA | TRBV19 | NA
CASSLLRSYNEQFF | TGTGCCAGCAGCCTTCTACGATCCTACAATGAGCAGTTCTTC | 14 | TRBJ2-1 | NA | TRBV5-4 | NA
CASGLVMGQVTNTGELFF | TGTGCTAGTGGTTTGGTAATGGGTCAGGTTACGAACACCGGGGAGCTGTTTTTT | 18 | TRBJ2-2 | NA | TRBV12-5 | NA
CASSFKPGDTQYF | TGTGCCAGCAGTTTCAAGCCTGGAGATACGCAGTATTTT | 13 | TRBJ2-3 | NA | TRBV27 | NA
CASSFSGGSTDTQYF | TGCGCCAGCAGCTTCTCAGGGGGGTCGACAGATACGCAGTATTTT | 15 | TRBJ2-3 | NA | TRBV5-1 | NA
CATSREFRVEQYF | TGTGCCACCAGCAGAGAGTTCCGAGTCGAGCAGTACTTC | 13 | TRBJ2-7 | NA | TRBV15 | NA
CASSLDTGNYGYTF | TGTGCCAGCAGCTTAGATACAGGGAACTATGGCTACACCTTC | 14 | TRBJ1-2 | few | TRBV7-8 | NA
CASSSGASFTDTQYF | TGTGCCAGCAGCTCCGGGGCGTCATTCACAGATACGCAGTATTTT | 15 | TRBJ2-3 | NA | TRBV11-3 | NA
CASRGQPSGREKLFF | TGCGCCAGCAGAGGGCAGCCGTCCGGGCGAGAAAAACTGTTTTTT | 15 | TRBJ1-4 | few | TRBV5-1 | NA
CASKPSGTSPYEQYF | TGTGCCAGCAAACCCTCAGGGACGTCCCCCTACGAGCAGTACTTC | 15 | TRBJ2-7 | few | TRBV27 | NA
CASSFEAAVNYGYTF | TGTGCCAGCAGCTTTGAGGCTGCTGTTAACTATGGCTACACCTTC | 15 | TRBJ1-2 | once | TRBV7-9 | NA
CASSQLGYEQYF | TGTGCCAGCAGCCAGCTGGGCTACGAGCAGTACTTC | 12 | TRBJ2-7 | medium-sized | TRBV11-2 | NA
CASSSAEGGDTQYF | TGTGCCAGTAGCTCGGCCGAAGGTGGAGATACGCAGTATTTT | 14 | TRBJ2-3 | NA | TRBV19 | NA
CASKISGARINTEAFF | TGTGCCAGCAAGATTTCAGGGGCGCGGATCAACACTGAAGCTTTCTTT | 16 | TRBJ1-1 | few | TRBV2 | NA
CASGTDTQYF | TGCGCCAGCGGGACAGATACGCAGTATTTT | 10 | TRBJ2-3 | NA | TRBV4-1 | NA
CASSSWTDQETQYF | TGTGCCAGCAGTTCGTGGACAGATCAAGAGACCCAGTACTTC | 14 | TRBJ2-5 | NA | TRBV28 | NA
CASSLMAGGLETQYF | TGTGCCAGCAGTTTAATGGCGGGAGGGTTGGAGACCCAGTACTTC | 15 | TRBJ2-5 | few | TRBV28 | TRBD2
CASSLISGNTDTQYF | TGTGCCAGCAGCTTAATTAGCGGGAACACAGATACGCAGTATTTT | 15 | TRBJ2-3 | NA | TRBV7-2 | TRBD2
CASSPRGRGEKLFF | TGTGCCAGCAGCCCCAGGGGGCGGGGTGAAAAACTGTTTTTT | 14 | TRBJ1-4 | NA | TRBV6-1 | TRBD1
CSVGRESYEQYF | TGCAGCGTTGGGAGGGAATCCTACGAGCAGTACTTC | 12 | TRBJ2-7 | NA | TRBV29-1 | NA
CASSLALGGTIDEQFF | TGTGCCAGCAGCTTAGCGCTAGGGGGTACGATTGATGAGCAGTTCTTC | 16 | TRBJ2-1 | NA | TRBV7-9 | NA
CAIRDITSPTDTQYF | TGTGCCATCAGGGATATTACTAGCCCGACAGATACGCAGTATTTT | 15 | TRBJ2-3 | NA | TRBV10-3 | NA
CASSPLWGDTQYF | TGTGCCAGCAGCCCCTTGTGGGGAGATACGCAGTATTTT | 13 | TRBJ2-3 | NA | TRBV7-2 | NA
CASSLNSGARTGELFF | TGTGCCAGCAGTTTAAACTCGGGGGCGCGGACCGGGGAGCTGTTTTTT | 16 | TRBJ2-2 | NA | TRBV27 | NA
CASSLRGPNEKLFF | TGCGCCAGCAGCTTGCGGGGACCTAATGAAAAACTGTTTTTT | 14 | TRBJ1-4 | few | TRBV5-1 | NA
CASSEGASERYEQYF | TGTGCCAGCAGTGAAGGGGCTAGCGAGCGCTACGAGCAGTACTTC | 15 | TRBJ2-7 | NA | TRBV6-1 | NA
CASRGGGDQPQHF | TGTGCCAGCAGAGGGGGGGGAGATCAGCCCCAGCATTTT | 13 | TRBJ1-5 | once | TRBV6-6 | NA
CASSRGSGGGTDTQYF | TGTGCCAGCAGTCGGGGTAGCGGGGGGGGGACAGATACGCAGTATTTT | 16 | TRBJ2-3 | NA | TRBV11-3 | TRBD2